This T cell receptor (beta chain) was identified in a study of T-cell memory formation after mild COVID-19. This clonotype was counted ten times or more. V dropped 4 bases and J dropped 1 base, with 14 bases sitting between them. The germline V gene has CDR1 SGHKS and CDR2 YYEKEE (reference sequence). The CDR3 totals 15 residues. Each CDR3 protein gets one entry after TCRdb re-called the 5' RACE reads with MiXCR. This table holds 350,000 to 450,000 distinct CDR3 sequences, around 20% found once. The sequence was obtained from an adult woman who had mild COVID-19 (a few samples of this study predate the infection). Cell type and time point are not known. This chain uses TRBV5-5 with TRBJ1-2; D ambiguous. The specimen was PBMCs or a T cell subset sorted from them (not recorded which). CDR3 nucleotide sequence: TGTGCCAGCAGCCCCACCGTCTGGGATAACTATGGCTACACCTTC. Translated: CASSPTVWDNYGYTF.